This TCR beta chain was identified during a study of blood T cells in healthy people across ages. Then a second PCR, running about 6 to 12 cycles, was carried out with a sample-barcoded 5' primer and a J-beta primer mix. The template-switch adaptor was a 5' adaptor with 12 random nucleotides. It tagged each cDNA molecule. TCRdb re-called the 5' RACE reads through MiXCR, storing one row per CDR3 protein. Found here are some 710,000 distinct CDR3 sequences, roughly 20% of them singletons; the top ten hold about 20%. This clonotype has a handful of counts. Its antigen is unidentified. Caucasian, healthy and from Russia, the donors were aged between 6 and 90. Study-wide points: The study lacked donor CMV status, which possibly confounded expanded clonotype changes.

CDR3 size: 15 residues. CDR1 SEHNR and CDR2 FQNEAQ come from the germline V gene (reference sequence). V shed 0 bases, J shed 7 bases, and the junction held 7 bases outside the gene matches. Sample: blood. The origin of this receptor is a man aged 70 or older in good health. The chain recombines TRBV7-9 with TRBJ1-2; TRBD1 agrees at 8 bases. The CDR3 region is CASSLAPAGGSGYTF. The CDR3 DNA sequence: TGTGCCAGCAGCTTAGCGCCGGCAGGGGGCAGTGGCTACACCTTC.